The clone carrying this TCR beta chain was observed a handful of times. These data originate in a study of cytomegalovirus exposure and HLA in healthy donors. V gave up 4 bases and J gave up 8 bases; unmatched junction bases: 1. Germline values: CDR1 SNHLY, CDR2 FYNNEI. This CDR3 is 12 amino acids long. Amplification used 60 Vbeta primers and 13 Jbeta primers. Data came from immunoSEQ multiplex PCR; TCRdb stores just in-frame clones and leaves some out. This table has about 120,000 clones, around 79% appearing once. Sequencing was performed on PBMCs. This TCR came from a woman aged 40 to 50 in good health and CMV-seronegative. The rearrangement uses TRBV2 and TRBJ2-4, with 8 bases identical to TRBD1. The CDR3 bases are TGTGCCAGCAGTGTGGACAGGGACATTCAGTACTTC. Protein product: CASSVDRDIQYF.